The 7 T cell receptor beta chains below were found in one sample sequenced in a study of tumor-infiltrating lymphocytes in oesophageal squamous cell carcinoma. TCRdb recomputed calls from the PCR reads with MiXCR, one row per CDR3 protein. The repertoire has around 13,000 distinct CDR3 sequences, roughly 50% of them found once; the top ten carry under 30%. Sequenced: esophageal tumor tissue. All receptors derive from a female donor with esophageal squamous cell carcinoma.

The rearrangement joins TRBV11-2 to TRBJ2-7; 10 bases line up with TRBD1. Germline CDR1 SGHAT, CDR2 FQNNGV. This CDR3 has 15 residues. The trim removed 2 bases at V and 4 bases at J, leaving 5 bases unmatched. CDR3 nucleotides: TGTGCCAGCAGCTTAAATGGGGACAGGGGATACGAGCAGTACTTC. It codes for CASSLNGDRGYEQYF.

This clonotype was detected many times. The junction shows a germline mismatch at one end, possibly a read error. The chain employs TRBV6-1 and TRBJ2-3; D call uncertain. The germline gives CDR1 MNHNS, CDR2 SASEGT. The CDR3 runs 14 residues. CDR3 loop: CASTEAVFADTQYF. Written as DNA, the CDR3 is TGTGCCAGCACTGAAGCCGTTTTTGCAGATACGCAGTATTTT.

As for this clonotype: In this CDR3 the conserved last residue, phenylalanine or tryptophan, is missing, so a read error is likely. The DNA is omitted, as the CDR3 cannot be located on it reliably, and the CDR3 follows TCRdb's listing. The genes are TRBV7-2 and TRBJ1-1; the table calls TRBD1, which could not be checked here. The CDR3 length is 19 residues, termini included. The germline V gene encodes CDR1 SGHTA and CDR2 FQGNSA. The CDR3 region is CASSLRNETGFPTSSTSAQ.

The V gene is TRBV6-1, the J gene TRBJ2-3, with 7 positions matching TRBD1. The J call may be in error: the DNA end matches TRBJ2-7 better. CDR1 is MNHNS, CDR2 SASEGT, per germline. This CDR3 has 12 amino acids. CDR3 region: CASSRQGREQYF. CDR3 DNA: TGTGCCAGCAGTCGACAGGGCAGGGAGCAGTACTTC.

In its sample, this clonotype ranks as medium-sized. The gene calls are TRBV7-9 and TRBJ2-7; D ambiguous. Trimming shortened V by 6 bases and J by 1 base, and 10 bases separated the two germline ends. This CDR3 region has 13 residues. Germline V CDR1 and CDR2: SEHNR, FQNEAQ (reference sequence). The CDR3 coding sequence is TGTGCCAGCAGTCCGGCCGAATCCTACGAGCAGTACTTC. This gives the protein CASSPAESYEQYF.

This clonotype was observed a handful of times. CDR3 protein: CASSLGRATGNEQFF. The DNA for the CDR3 is TGTGCCAGCAGCTTAGGGAGGGCCACAGGCAATGAGCAGTTCTTC. This rearrangement joins TRBV7-3 to TRBJ2-1, with 7 bases lining up with TRBD2. Germline V gene lookup returns CDR1 SGHTA and CDR2 FQGTGA. The CDR3 length is 15 residues. Trimming cost V 2 bases and J 6 bases; bases outside gene matches: 7. The variable domain in full, completed from reference TRBV7-3 and TRBJ2-1, reads GAGVSQTPSNKVTEKGKYVELRCDPISGHTALYWYRQSLGQGPEFLIYFQGTGAADDSGLPNDRFFAVRPEGSVSTLKIQRTERGDSAVYLCASSLGRATGNEQFFGPGTRLTVL.

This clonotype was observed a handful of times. CDR3 amino acids: CASSFPRGGQDRSGANVLTF. For the CDR3, the DNA is TGTGCCAGCAGCTTCCCCCGAGGGGGACAGGACCGCTCTGGGGCCAACGTCCTGACTTTC. The chain recombines TRBV7-2 with TRBJ2-6; 8 nucleotides agree with TRBD1. The germline CDR1 and CDR2 sequences are SGHTA and FQGNSA. The CDR3 is 20 residues long. J was trimmed by 0 bases and V by 3 bases; bases with no gene match: 13. Combining the CDR3 with reference TRBV7-2 and TRBJ2-6 gives the whole variable domain GAGVSQSPSNKVTEKGKDVELRCDPISGHTALYWYRQSLGQGLEFLIYFQGNSAPDKSGLPSDRFSAERTGGSVSTLTIQRTQQEDSAVYLCASSFPRGGQDRSGANVLTFGAGSRLTVL.